These 7 T cell receptor beta chains were sequenced from one sample in a study of T cells in Graves' hyperthyroidism and ophthalmopathy. TCR beta CDR3 region amplification was performed from RNA transcripts. Researchers ran a first-round RT-PCR on the TCR CDR3 using the HTBI primer set. TCRdb redid the calling of the multiplex PCR reads with MiXCR, one entry per CDR3 protein. The sample has around 690,000 distinct CDR3 sequences, 17% seen once; the top ten hold 15%. The specimen was blood. These receptors originate from a man aged 45 to 65 with Graves' hyperthyroidism.

The CDR3 sequence: CASSKGQSSYNEQFF. As DNA, the CDR3 is TGCGCCAGCAGCAAGGGACAGAGCTCCTACAATGAGCAGTTCTTC. The V and J genes are TRBV5-1 and TRBJ2-1; 7 nucleotides agree with TRBD1. The germline CDR1 and CDR2 sequences are SGHRS and YFSETQ. V shed 4 bases and J 0 bases; nucleotides not matched to a gene: 4. The CDR3 loop spans 15 amino acids.

This clonotype showed up just a few times. The rearrangement joins TRBV7-3 to TRBJ2-2; D is unresolved. CDR1 is SGHTA and CDR2 is FQGTGA in the germline V gene. CDR3 length: 12 amino acids. V was clipped by 6 bases and J by 0 bases, with 2 bases between them. The CDR3 reads CASRPNTGELFF. The CDR3 bases are TGTGCCAGCAGGCCGAACACCGGGGAGCTGTTTTTT.

Only a few counts were recorded for this clonotype. CDR3 DNA sequence: TGTGCCAGCAGCCCGGGACAGGAAAGGTCACCCCTCCACTTT. Its translation is CASSPGQERSPLHF. This sequence joins TRBV4-2 and TRBJ1-6, with 8 nucleotides matching TRBD1. CDR1 is LGHNA, CDR2 YNFKEQ, per germline. The CDR3 totals 14 residues. The V segment lost 4 bases and the J segment 10 bases; nucleotides outside the gene matches: 6.

This clonotype was seen a few times. The chain has TRBV28 and TRBJ2-1, with D hard to call. The germline V and J ends were trimmed by 3 bases and 6 bases, with 9 bases remaining between them. The germline V gene has CDR1 MDHEN and CDR2 SYDVKM. CDR3 length: 13 residues. CDR3 nucleotide sequence: TGTGCCAGCAGTTTCGGGTCTAGCAATGAGCAGTTCTTC. As protein: CASSFGSSNEQFF.

This clonotype was counted many times. The chain has TRBV29-1 and TRBJ2-5, with TRBD2 matching over 12 bases. The trim removed 5 bases at V and 3 bases at J, leaving 7 bases unmatched. Germline-derived CDR1 and CDR2 are SQVTM and ANQGSEA. The CDR3 is made up of 15 amino acids. CDR3 coding DNA: TGCAGCGTTCGGACTAGCGGGACGGGTAAAGAGACCCAGTACTTC. Its protein product is CSVRTSGTGKETQYF.

This clonotype has just a few counts. V usage is TRBV14 and J usage is TRBJ2-1; D gene uncertain. The ends were cut back, 8 bases at V and 5 bases at J, with 13 bases in the middle. The CDR3 length is 13 residues. Germline CDR1 and CDR2: SGHDN and FVKESK. The CDR3 region is CASRAGRNNEQFF. In DNA form, the CDR3 reads TGTGCCAGCCGAGCCGGGCGGAACAATGAGCAGTTCTTC.

With respect to this clonotype: The germline gene is not matched at one end of the junction; a read error may be the cause. The genes are TRBV28 and TRBJ1-2; 7 bases fit TRBD1. The germline gives CDR1 MDHEN, CDR2 SYDVKM. The CDR3 length is 12 residues. CDR3 loop: CAGSRQGYGYTF. CDR3 DNA: TGTGCCGGCAGTCGACAGGGCTATGGCTACACCTTC.